The TCR beta chain under discussion was sequenced for a study of blood T cell repertoires in COVID-19 (dated by TCRdb to between 2020 and 2021). About the study as a whole: Samples covering the acute and convalescent phases of COVID-19 were provided by collaborators in the United States, Italy and Spain. The material from the prospective study consisted of cDNA or gDNA derived from T cells, B-cell-depleted T cells, or PBMCs. Deeply sampled blood TCRbeta repertoires from subjects exposed to, actively infected with, or recovered from COVID-19 were included in the dataset. The repertoires were released in a freely available public database intended as a resource for research on the immune response to SARS-CoV-2. The samples were drawn from the first 160 participants of the ongoing ImmuneRACE study and from some 1,300 subjects provided by 6 global collaborators. Nearly every sample came with metadata listing a de-identified subject ID, COVID-19 status, age in years and sex. Where HLA class I and class II types were available, the types were taken from metadata supplied by the sample provider, not from assay-based typing.

Results and caveats for the whole study, not just this receptor: The amount of clinical and demographic metadata varied by source and participant and was provided uncurated.

The immunoSEQ Assay, a bias-controlled multiplex PCR, was used to amplify TCRbeta CDR3 regions from genomic DNA. On the authors' methods: The number of nucleated cells in each sample was estimated from the amplification of reference gene primers within the assay. Sequence reads were collapsed and filtered to measure the absolute abundance of every unique TCRbeta CDR3 rearrangement. Productive Simpson clonality was computed per sample as the square root of Simpson's diversity index over productive rearrangements. The table was pulled from immuneACCESS by TCRdb, which kept in-frame rearrangements only. Such tables lose some clones; where checked, under half of the loss comes from unresolved V genes, and the rest has no known cause. V, J and clone size were drawn from that table, and D and trimming were deduced from the DNA. The sample table lists under 150,000 clones, around 81% of them with a count of one. Clones ranked in the top ten supply over 7.5% of the sample.

Its CDR3 holds 14 amino acids, cysteine through phenylalanine. Solely the CDR3 DNA is kept, with 42 bases framed from the first base. Each collaborating institution followed its own protocols to collect whole blood in K2EDTA tubes. Collaborator samples were shipped for TCRbeta analysis as frozen whole blood, isolated PBMCs, or DNA extracted from either sample type. Of note for this clone: Its antigen remains undetermined. Base qualities are not at hand, and no much larger clone is one base apart.

This clonotype originated in a woman in her fifties or sixties with active or convalescent COVID-19. The chain links TRBV21-1 with TRBJ1-4; the D call of TRBD1 is as the table states it, not checked on the DNA. TRBV21-1 is assigned pseudogene status. The sequenced sample was peripheral blood. DNA sequence: TGTGCCACCGATTTGACAGGGTGTAACGAAAAACTGTTTTTT. Its coded protein is CATDLTGCNEKLFF.